The 14 T cell receptor beta chains in this list originate from one sample, sequenced in a study of PD-L1 blockade in urothelial cancer. Sample time point: peripheral blood 6 weeks after treatment start. Only in-frame clones appear in the TCRdb table, and some are missing; sequencing was by immunoSEQ multiplex PCR. The table includes some 110,000 clones, 75% to 95% detected once. The input for sequencing was PBMCs, taken around atezolizumab (anti-PD-L1) treatment. Receptor source: a man aged 55-75 years with urothelial cancer.

The rearrangement links TRBV28 to TRBJ2-6, with TRBD2 matching 8 bases. Germline values: CDR1 MDHEN, CDR2 SYDVKM. With 1 base clipped from V and 1 base from J, the junction kept 0 bases outside the gene matches. The CDR3 is 16 amino acids. The CDR3 DNA reads TGTGCCAGCAGTTTATCGGGGGGGTCTGGGGCCAACGTCCTGACTTTC. It codes for CASSLSGGSGANVLTF.

The rearrangement joins TRBV5-1 to TRBJ2-7, with 11 bases matching TRBD2. Germline values: CDR1 SGHRS, CDR2 YFSETQ. Trimming took 0 bases from V and 0 from J; bases not matched to a gene: 2. The CDR3 is 16 amino acids. In DNA, the CDR3 is TGCGCCAGCAGCTTGGGTGGGACTAGCGGCTCCTACGAGCAGTACTTC. This sequence encodes CASSLGGTSGSYEQYF.

The gene calls are TRBV5-1 and TRBJ2-5; possibly TRBD2 for D (6 bases). With 1 base removed from V and 4 bases from J, the gap between germline ends came to 11 bases. This CDR3 region has 14 residues. CDR1 and CDR2 (germline): SGHRS, YFSETQ. The CDR3 DNA follows: TGCGCCAGCAGCTTGTTGGCCGGGGGAGAGACCCAGTACTTC. It is translated as CASSLLAGGETQYF.

J is TRBJ2-1 and V is TRBV19; D possibly corresponds to TRBD2 (7 bases). Trimming stripped 0 bases from V and 8 bases from J, with 14 bases between. The germline V gene has CDR1 LNHDA and CDR2 SQIVND (reference sequence). The CDR3 is 15 amino acids. The CDR3 nucleotides are TGTGCCAGTAGTATAGAACTACCGGGGGGCGATGAGCAGTTCTTC. Translation: CASSIELPGGDEQFF.

The chain employs TRBV7-2 and TRBJ1-1; D is unclear. Trimming removed 1 base from V and 1 base from J, with 7 bases in between. Per germline, CDR1 SGHTA and CDR2 FQGNSA. The CDR3 loop spans 14 amino acids. The CDR3 spells CASSLGHRNTEAFF. The CDR3, as DNA: TGTGCCAGCAGCTTAGGACATCGGAACACTGAAGCTTTCTTT.

The chain couples TRBV5-1 to TRBJ2-1; 11 nucleotides match TRBD2. This CDR3 has 14 amino acids. The junction had 8 bases not matched to a gene; V was cut back by 5 bases and J by 10 bases. Looked up from germline, CDR1 is SGHRS and CDR2 is YFSETQ. CDR3 loop: CASRIPSGGYEQFF. CDR3 DNA: TGCGCCAGCAGAATCCCTAGCGGGGGGTACGAGCAGTTCTTC.

The V and J genes are TRBV29-1 and TRBJ2-1; 8 bases map to TRBD1. This CDR3 has 14 residues. Germline CDR1 and CDR2: SQVTM and ANQGSEA. The V gene end was trimmed by 7 bases and the J gene end by 0 bases; junction bases not matched to a gene: 5. The CDR3 loop is CSDRQGSSYNEQFF. CDR3 sequence (DNA): TGCAGCGATCGACAGGGGAGCTCCTACAATGAGCAGTTCTTC.

Only one count was recorded for this clone. The chain is built from TRBV20-1 and TRBJ2-3; the D gene is possibly TRBD2 (5 bases). CDR3 size: 11 residues. Trimming took off 5 bases at V and 6 bases at J, with 9 bases between the two ends. Germline CDR1 and CDR2: DFQATT and SNEGSKA (reference sequence). CDR3 amino acids: CSAEGRDTQYF. CDR3 DNA: TGCAGTGCTGAGGGCCGGGATACGCAGTATTTT.

Only one count was recorded for this clone. This chain connects TRBV28 to TRBJ2-7, with TRBD2 matching 9 bases. This CDR3 has 15 amino acids. Trimming cost V 5 bases and J 6 bases; bases outside gene matches: 11. Germline CDR1 reads MDHEN; CDR2 reads SYDVKM. The CDR3 loop reads CASSLPFSGSSEQYF. The CDR3, as DNA: TGTGCCAGCAGTCTCCCGTTTAGCGGGAGCAGCGAGCAGTACTTC.

The gene calls are TRBV6-4 and TRBJ2-7, with TRBD1 matching 10 bases. The J segment lost 0 bases and the V segment lost 0 bases, leaving 14 bases of the junction unmatched. The CDR3 covers 20 residues. The germline V gene encodes CDR1 MRHNA and CDR2 SNTAGT. The CDR3 DNA reads as TGTGCCAGCAGTGACTCCGACAGGGGGCGCAGGGAACCCAGCTCCTACGAGCAGTACTTC. It codes for CASSDSDRGRREPSSYEQYF.

This clone showed up just once. V gene TRBV7-2 combines with J gene TRBJ1-2; D possibly corresponds to TRBD1 (6 bases). The CDR3 length is 16 residues. Germline V gives CDR1 SGHTA, CDR2 FQGNSA. Deletions cut 5 bases from V and 4 bases from J, with 20 bases between. The CDR3 DNA reads TGTGCCAGCAGCCCCGTGGGGGGGGCGCCGGGCTATGGCTACACCTTC. It codes for CASSPVGGAPGYGYTF.

This clone was observed a handful of times. The chain carries TRBV5-1 and TRBJ2-3, with D hard to call. Per the germline V gene, CDR1 is SGHRS and CDR2 is YFSETQ. Trimming cost V 2 bases and J 3 bases, with 10 bases left between them. This CDR3 spans 14 amino acids. CDR3 residues: CASSFPGRTDTQYF. The CDR3 DNA sequence: TGCGCCAGCAGCTTTCCGGGTCGGACAGATACGCAGTATTTT.

This clone was seen a single time. V usage is TRBV5-1 and J usage is TRBJ2-3; possibly TRBD1 for D (6 bases). CDR3 length: 15 amino acids. Trimming cost V 0 bases and J 2 bases, with 10 bases left between them. Germline CDR1 SGHRS, CDR2 YFSETQ. Here the CDR3 reads CASSLVGGDTDTQYF. The CDR3 DNA reads TGCGCCAGCAGCTTGGTAGGGGGTGACACAGATACGCAGTATTTT.

The chain recombines TRBV7-2 with TRBJ2-2, with 9 bases that match TRBD2. The germline V gene encodes CDR1 SGHTA and CDR2 FQGNSA. V trimming: 5 bases; J trimming: 1 base; junction bases outside the gene matches: 5. The CDR3 is made up of 16 amino acids. The chain's CDR3 is CASSPGTSKNTGELFF. The CDR3 DNA reads TGTGCCAGCAGCCCGGGGACTAGCAAGAACACCGGGGAGCTGTTTTTT.